This record concerns one TCR beta chain sequence. Its antigen remains unknown. The data were taken from a study of blood T cells in healthy people across ages. Together with a sample-barcoded 5' primer, a J-beta primer mix was included in a second PCR lasting roughly 6 to 12 cycles. Via MiXCR, TCRdb re-called the 5' RACE reads, giving one row per CDR3 protein. The table includes 800,000 to 900,000 distinct CDR3 sequences, approximately 67% detected once. General study results and limits: When set beside aged donors, long-lived donors presented more naive CD4+ cells and higher diversity.

The CDR3 length is 14 residues. Germline CDR1 reads MDHEN; CDR2 reads SYDVKM. Trimming took 3 bases from V and 2 from J; bases not matched to a gene: 3. The genes are TRBV28 and TRBJ2-5; 7 positions match TRBD1. Sequencing was done on a sample of blood. This receptor was obtained from a man aged 30-40 years in good health. CDR3 sequence reads: CASSLGDRQETQYF. CDR3 coding DNA: TGTGCCAGCAGTTTGGGGGACAGACAAGAGACCCAGTACTTC. The variable domain in full, completed from reference TRBV28 and TRBJ2-5, reads DVKVTQSSRYLVKRTGEKVFLECVQDMDHENMFWYRQDPGLGLRLIYFSYDVKMKEKGDIPEGYSVSREKKERFSLILESASTNQTSMYLCASSLGDRQETQYFGPGTRLLVL.